This TCR beta chain is from a study of blood T cell repertoires in COVID-19. This CDR3 is 14 amino acids long. The V gene's germline CDR1 is SGHRS and CDR2 YFSETQ. V dropped 0 bases and J dropped 6 bases, with 13 bases sitting between them. This table comes from immunoSEQ multiplex PCR, and its TCRdb copy is limited to in-frame clones, with some not included. The sample has approximately 150,000 clones; about four fifths are singletons. The origin of this receptor is an older man who had recovered from COVID-19. Sequenced sample: peripheral blood. The V and J genes are TRBV5-1 and TRBJ2-7; D is perhaps TRBD2 (5 bases). The CDR3 is CASSLGQDWSEQYF. The CDR3 region has the DNA TGCGCCAGCAGCTTGGGGCAGGACTGGAGCGAGCAGTACTTC.